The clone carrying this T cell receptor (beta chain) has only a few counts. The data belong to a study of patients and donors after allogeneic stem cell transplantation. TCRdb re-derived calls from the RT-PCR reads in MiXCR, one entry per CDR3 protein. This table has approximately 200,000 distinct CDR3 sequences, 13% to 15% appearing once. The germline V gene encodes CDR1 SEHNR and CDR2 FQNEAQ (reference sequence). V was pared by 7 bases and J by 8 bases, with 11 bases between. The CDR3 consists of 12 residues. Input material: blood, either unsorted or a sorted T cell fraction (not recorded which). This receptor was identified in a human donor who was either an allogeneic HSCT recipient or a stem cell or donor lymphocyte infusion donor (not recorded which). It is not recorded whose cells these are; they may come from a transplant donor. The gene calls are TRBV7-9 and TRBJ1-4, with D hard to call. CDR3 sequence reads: CASTRSSEKLFF. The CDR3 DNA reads TGTGCCAGCACTCGGAGTAGCGAAAAACTGTTTTTT.